The T cell receptor beta chain described here comes from a study of T cell clones after liver transplantation. TCRdb keeps only in-frame clones here, not all; method: immunoSEQ multiplex PCR. Of more than 7,000 clones listed, 75% to 80% are singletons. Per germline, CDR1 MDHEN and CDR2 SYDVKM. Trimming removed 3 bases at V and 0 bases at J, with 7 bases between. The CDR3 length is 14 residues. The chain joins TRBV28 to TRBJ2-3; D call uncertain. This clonotype was sampled from a human donor who received a liver transplant. Sequenced material: CD8+ T cells from blood, taken before liver transplant. The CDR3: CASSLVTSTDTQYF. The CDR3 coding sequence is TGTGCCAGCAGTTTGGTGACTAGCACAGATACGCAGTATTTT.